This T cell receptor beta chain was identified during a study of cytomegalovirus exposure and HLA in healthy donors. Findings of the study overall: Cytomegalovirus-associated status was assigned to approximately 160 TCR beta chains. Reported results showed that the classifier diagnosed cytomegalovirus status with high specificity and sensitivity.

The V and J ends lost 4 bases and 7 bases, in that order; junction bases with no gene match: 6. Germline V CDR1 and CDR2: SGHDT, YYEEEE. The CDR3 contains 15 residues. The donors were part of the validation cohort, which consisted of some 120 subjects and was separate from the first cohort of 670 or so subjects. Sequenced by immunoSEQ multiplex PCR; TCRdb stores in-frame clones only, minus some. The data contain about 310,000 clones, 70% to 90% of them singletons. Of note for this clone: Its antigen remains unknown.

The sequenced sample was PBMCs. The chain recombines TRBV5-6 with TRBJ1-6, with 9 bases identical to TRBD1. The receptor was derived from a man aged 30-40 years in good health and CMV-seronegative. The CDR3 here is CASSNTGGWNSPLHF. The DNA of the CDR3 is TGTGCCAGCAGCAATACAGGGGGCTGGAATTCACCCCTCCACTTT.